This is a list of T cell receptor beta chains from one sample in a study of CD8+CD57+ T cells in acquired aplastic anemia. TCRdb re-called the reads with MiXCR, one entry per CDR3 protein. This sample carries under 500,000 distinct CDR3 sequences, 25% to 40% of them seen once, and the ten largest clones take 0.7% to 1%. Material: sorted CD4+, CD8+, or CD8+CD57+ T cells (not recorded which) from PBMCs. These receptors came from a human donor with aplastic anemia. CDR3s include the opening cysteine and the closing phenylalanine or tryptophan. A D gene is named only where the DNA matches it firmly. Clone size, where shown, is once, few, many, or a class for clones that have expanded.

clone_size | j_call | d_call | v_call | cdr3_nt | cdr3_aa
few | TRBJ2-7 | . | TRBV10-3 | TGTGCCATCAGTCCGGGCTTAGCGATGGCCGAGCAGTACTTC | CAISPGLAMAEQYF
. | TRBJ2-3 | TRBD2 | TRBV20-1 | TGCAGTGCTCGCGGGACTAGCGGAAGCACAGATACGCAGTATTTT | CSARGTSGSTDTQYF
. | TRBJ2-7 | TRBD1 | TRBV5-1 | TGCGCCAGCCGGACAGGAGCAAGCTCCTACGGGCAGTACTTC | CASRTGASSYGQYF
few | TRBJ1-2 | . | TRBV7-8 | TGTGCCAGCAGTTTTAAGGCGTATTATGGCTACACCTTC | CASSFKAYYGYTF
. | TRBJ2-2 | . | TRBV2 | TGTGCCAGCAGTCAGTTTAGCGGGGAGCTGTTTTTT | CASSQFSGELFF
. | TRBJ2-7 | . | TRBV9 | TGTGCCAGCAGCGGTCGGCAGAAAGACTACGAGCAGTACTTC | CASSGRQKDYEQYF
. | TRBJ2-3 | . | TRBV19 | TGTGCCAGTAGTAATACGGGGGCAGCAGATACGCAGTATTTT | CASSNTGAADTQYF
. | TRBJ1-1 | TRBD1 | TRBV12-3/TRBV12-4 | TGTGCCAGCAGTGGGGACAGTCCCACTGAAGCTTTCTTT | CASSGDSPTEAFF
. | TRBJ1-2 | TRBD1 | TRBV25-1 | TGTGCCAGCAGTCCAGTTTGGGGGTGGGACAGGGGAGGAGGCTACACCTTC | CASSPVWGWDRGGGYTF
few | TRBJ2-7 | . | TRBV20-1 | TGCAGTGCTACCGGGACGGCCTTTGTCGAGCAGTACTTC | CSATGTAFVEQYF
once | TRBJ1-6 | TRBD1 | TRBV25-1 | TGTGCCAGCAGTGAAACAAGGACAGGCCCCAATTCACCCCTCCACTTT | CASSETRTGPNSPLHF
. | TRBJ1-2 | . | TRBV29-1 | TGCAGCGTTGACAGGGCTGGCGGCTACACCTTC | CSVDRAGGYTF
many | TRBJ2-2 | . | TRBV24-1 | TGTGCCACCACAAACACCGGGGAGCTGTTTTTT | CATTNTGELFF
. | TRBJ1-2 | TRBD1 | TRBV6-5 | TGTGCCAGCGTTACTACGAAGGGGGACAGGGGGCGCGAAGGCTACACCTTC | CASVTTKGDRGREGYTF
. | TRBJ2-6 | . | TRBV7-3 | TGTGCCAGCAGCACTCGCCTTCGAGCTTCTGGGGCCAACGTCCTGACTTTC | CASSTRLRASGANVLTF
many | TRBJ2-3 | . | TRBV7-2 | TGTGCCAGCAGCTTGGGACCTCGAAACACAGATACGCAGTATTTT | CASSLGPRNTDTQYF
. | TRBJ2-5 | . | TRBV7-2 | TGTGCCAGCAGCTTTACCGGGGTCGAGACCCAGTACTTC | CASSFTGVETQYF
. | TRBJ2-7 | TRBD1 | TRBV10-3 | TGTGCCATCAGTGAGTCGGATGCAGGGGGCAAGGCCTACGAGCAGTACTTC | CAISESDAGGKAYEQYF
. | TRBJ2-7 | . | TRBV6-1 | TGTGCCAACAGCCCCCTCCCCGGGGCAGGAGAGCAGTACTTC | CANSPLPGAGEQYF
many | TRBJ2-3 | TRBD1 | TRBV10-2 | TGCGCCAGCACCTCAGGAGGGACAGGGGTCACAGATACGCAGTATTTT | CASTSGGTGVTDTQYF
few | TRBJ2-3 | . | TRBV12-3/TRBV12-4 | TGTGCCAGCAGTTTAGGTGGGAGGATCTATACGCAGTATTTT | CASSLGGRIYTQYF
many | TRBJ2-7 | . | TRBV25-1 | TGTGCCAGCAAGGACAGACACTACGAGCAGTACTTC | CASKDRHYEQYF
many | TRBJ1-2 | . | TRBV7-2 | TGTGCCAGCAGCTCGGGACTGGCGGGCTATGGCTACACCTTC | CASSSGLAGYGYTF
many | TRBJ1-2 | . | TRBV2 | TGTGCCAGCAGTGAACCAGGGTCCTCAAACTATGGCTACACCTTC | CASSEPGSSNYGYTF
many | TRBJ2-7 | . | TRBV19 | TGTGCCAGTAGTATACGAGGGGGAGAGCAGTACTTC | CASSIRGGEQYF
many | TRBJ1-3 | . | TRBV2 | TGTGCCAGCACCCCGTCCGGGGGCGGAGGAAACACCATATATTTT | CASTPSGGGGNTIYF
many | TRBJ1-6 | . | TRBV6-1 | TGTGCCAGCACGACGACTTCGCCTTCACCCCTCCACTTT | CASTTTSPSPLHF
. | TRBJ1-3 | TRBD1 | TRBV10-3 | TGTGCCAGCAGGCCGACAGGGGACTCTGGGAACACCATATATTTT | CASRPTGDSGNTIYF
many | TRBJ2-3 | . | TRBV10-2 | TGCGCCAGCAGTGTGACGGGAGGCACAGATACGCAGTATTTT | CASSVTGGTDTQYF
few | TRBJ1-3 | . | TRBV28 | TGTGCCAGCAGTTCCTTATGGATTCGGGGAAACACCATATATTTT | CASSSLWIRGNTIYF
. | TRBJ1-2 | TRBD1 | TRBV19 | TGTGCCAGCACGGTAACAGGGGTAGGGGCCTATGGCTACACCTTC | CASTVTGVGAYGYTF
many | TRBJ1-2 | . | TRBV25-1 | TGTGCCAGCAGTGAGGTGATGGACTATGGCTACACCTTC | CASSEVMDYGYTF
. | TRBJ1-2 | TRBD1 | TRBV25-1 | TGTGCCAGCAGCTTGGGACAGGGCGGGCACTATGGCTACACCTTC | CASSLGQGGHYGYTF
. | TRBJ1-2 | . | TRBV11-2 | TGTGCCAGCAGCCTTACAAGTATCAGGCAGGGTGGCTATGGCTACACCTTC | CASSLTSIRQGGYGYTF
few | TRBJ1-3 | . | TRBV4-1 | TGCGCCAGCAGCCAAGACACAGGGAGAAACACCATATATTTT | CASSQDTGRNTIYF
few | TRBJ1-2 | . | TRBV4-2 | TGTGCCAGCAGCCAAGGGACGGGAACCTCCTATGGCTACACCTTC | CASSQGTGTSYGYTF
many | TRBJ1-6 | . | TRBV2 | TGTGCCAGCAGTGGGACGCCTGCCGGGCCCCTCCACTTT | CASSGTPAGPLHF
. | TRBJ2-7 | TRBD1 | TRBV25-1 | TGTGCCAGCAGTAGACAGGGTCCCTCCTTGACCTACGAGCAGTACTTC | CASSRQGPSLTYEQYF
few | TRBJ2-5 | . | TRBV5-1 | TGCGCCAGCAGCTCGACGGTCCAAGAGACCCAGTACTTC | CASSSTVQETQYF
few | TRBJ2-1 | . | TRBV7-2 | TGTGCCAGCAGCTTAGGTCTGACTGCTGAGCAGTTCTTC | CASSLGLTAEQFF
many | TRBJ2-3 | . | TRBV20-1 | TGCAGTGCTAGGCGTGGGGGAGATACGCAGTATTTT | CSARRGGDTQYF
. | TRBJ2-2 | TRBD2 | TRBV20-1 | TGCAGTGCTAGCGGGAGGGCCAACACCGGGGAGCTGTTTTTT | CSASGRANTGELFF
few | TRBJ2-7 | . | TRBV13 | TGTGCCAGCAGCTTAGAGAAACCGGGACCCGGGGACGAGCAGTACTTC | CASSLEKPGPGDEQYF
few | TRBJ1-6 | TRBD1 | TRBV5-1 | TGCGCCAGTACCCGGGACAGGATCTATAATTCACCCCTCCACTTT | CASTRDRIYNSPLHF
. | TRBJ1-2 | . | TRBV30 | TGTGCCTGGAGTGTACGCAGGTTGGATGGCTACACCTTC | CAWSVRRLDGYTF
once | TRBJ2-3 | TRBD2 | TRBV20-1 | TGCAGTGCTAGCGAGGTAGCGGGGGGCCTCACAGATACGCAGTATTTT | CSASEVAGGLTDTQYF
. | TRBJ2-7 | TRBD1 | TRBV20-1 | TGCAGTGCTAGAGATCCGGGACAGGATTTCCACGAGCAGTACTTC | CSARDPGQDFHEQYF
. | TRBJ1-6 | . | TRBV5-6 | TGTGCCAGCAGCCACGACGGGACATCTAATTCACCCCTCCACTTT | CASSHDGTSNSPLHF
many | TRBJ1-2 | . | TRBV12-3/TRBV12-4 | TGTGCCAGCAGTTTGTGGGGGGCTGAGGGCTACACCTTC | CASSLWGAEGYTF